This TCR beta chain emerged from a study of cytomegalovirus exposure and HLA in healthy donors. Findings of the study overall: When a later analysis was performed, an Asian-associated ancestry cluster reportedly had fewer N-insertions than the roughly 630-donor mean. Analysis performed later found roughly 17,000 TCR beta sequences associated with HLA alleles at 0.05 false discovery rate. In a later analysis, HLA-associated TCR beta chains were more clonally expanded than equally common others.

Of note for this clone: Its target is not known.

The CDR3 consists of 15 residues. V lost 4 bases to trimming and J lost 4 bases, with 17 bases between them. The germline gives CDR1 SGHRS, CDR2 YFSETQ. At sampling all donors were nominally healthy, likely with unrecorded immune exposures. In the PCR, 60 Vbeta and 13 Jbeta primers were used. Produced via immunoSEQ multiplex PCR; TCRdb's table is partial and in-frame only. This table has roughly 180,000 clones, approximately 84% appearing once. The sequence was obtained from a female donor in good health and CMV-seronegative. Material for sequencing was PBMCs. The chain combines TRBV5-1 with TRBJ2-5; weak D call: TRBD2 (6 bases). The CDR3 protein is CASSPGGGFRETQYF. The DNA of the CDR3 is TGCGCCAGCAGCCCCGGTGGGGGGTTTCGAGAGACCCAGTACTTC.